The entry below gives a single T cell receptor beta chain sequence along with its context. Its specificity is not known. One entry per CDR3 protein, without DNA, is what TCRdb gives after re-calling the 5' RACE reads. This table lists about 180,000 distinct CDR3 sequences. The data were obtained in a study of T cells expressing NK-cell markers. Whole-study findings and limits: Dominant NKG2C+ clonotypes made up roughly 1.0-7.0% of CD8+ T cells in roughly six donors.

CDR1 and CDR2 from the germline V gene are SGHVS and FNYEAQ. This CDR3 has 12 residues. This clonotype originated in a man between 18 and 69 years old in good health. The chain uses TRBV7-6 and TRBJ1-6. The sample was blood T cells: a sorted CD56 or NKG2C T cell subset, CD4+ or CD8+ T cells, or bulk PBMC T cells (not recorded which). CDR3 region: CASSFPGSPLHF.